Presented here are 10 T cell receptor beta chains from one specimen sequenced in a study of early T cells in non-severe SARS-CoV-2 infection. TCRdb fed the 5' RACE reads into MiXCR, producing one record per CDR3 protein. This sample has about 56,000 distinct CDR3 sequences, with roughly 16% found just once. The sequencing used whole blood, collected at baseline. The source of these receptors is an adult who was a healthcare worker with PCR-confirmed SARS-CoV-2 infection or an uninfected control (not recorded which).

This clonotype has ten or more counts. This chain links TRBV5-1 with TRBJ2-1; 11 bases line up with TRBD1. V was clipped by 0 bases and J by 8 bases; unmatched bases: 7. The CDR3 is 16 residues long. In germline, CDR1 is SGHRS, CDR2 YFSETQ. CDR3 region: CASSLAPGTGGDEQFF. The CDR3 DNA reads TGCGCCAGCAGCTTGGCCCCCGGGACAGGGGGAGATGAGCAGTTCTTC.

This clonotype was counted a few times. V gene TRBV20-1 combines with J gene TRBJ1-6; D gene uncertain. The CDR3 has 12 amino acids. The ends were cut back, 5 bases at V and 6 bases at J, with 8 bases in the middle. Germline assignment: CDR1 DFQATT and CDR2 SNEGSKA (reference sequence). This CDR3 reads CSALRPNSPLHF. The CDR3 nucleotides are TGCAGTGCTCTCCGACCTAATTCACCCCTCCACTTT.

This clonotype was counted at least ten times. The gene calls are TRBV6-1 and TRBJ1-3; D unresolved. CDR1 and CDR2 (germline): MNHNS, SASEGT. This CDR3 is built from 14 residues. The V end was cut by 7 bases, the J end by 0 bases, with 10 bases between. The CDR3 is CASTRGFSGNTIYF. CDR3 sequence (DNA): TGTGCCAGCACGCGGGGTTTCTCTGGAAACACCATATATTTT.

This chain connects TRBV11-2 to TRBJ1-2; no definite D call. V lost 5 bases and J 8 bases, leaving 18 bases between the germline ends. The CDR3 sequence is 14 residues long. CDR1 is SGHAT, CDR2 FQNNGV, per germline. The CDR3 region is CASSPETGNRGYTF. DNA for the CDR3: TGTGCCAGCAGCCCAGAGACGGGGAATCGCGGCTACACCTTC.

In its sample, this clonotype was seen a few times. CDR3 in amino acids: CASSSTETQYF. The CDR3 DNA is TGTGCCAGCAGCTCCACCGAGACCCAGTACTTC. The chain links TRBV5-6 to TRBJ2-5; no clear D. This CDR3 has 11 amino acids. V was trimmed by 3 bases and J by 5 bases, leaving 5 bases between them. Germline V gene lookup returns CDR1 SGHDT and CDR2 YYEEEE.

This clonotype came up many times. The chain recombines TRBV28 with TRBJ2-7; tentatively, D is TRBD2 (5 bases). Germline V lookup: CDR1 MDHEN, CDR2 SYDVKM. V shed 10 bases and J shed 3 bases, with 10 bases lying between them. The CDR3 contains 11 residues. As DNA, the CDR3 is TGTGCCACCCAAACTAGCTACGAGCAGTACTTC. This encodes CATQTSYEQYF.

The rearrangement links TRBV2 to TRBJ2-2; D is unclear. The CDR3 totals 14 residues. Between the trimmed V and J ends, which lost 6 bases and 2 bases, there was a span of 10 bases. CDR1 and CDR2 (germline): SNHLY, FYNNEI. Here the CDR3 reads CASSARYNTGELFF. The CDR3 bases are TGTGCCAGCAGCGCACGATATAACACCGGGGAGCTGTTTTTT.

This clonotype appeared a few times. The J gene is TRBJ2-1, the V gene TRBV5-6; possible D gene TRBD2, 5 bases. The CDR3 covers 13 residues. V gave up 8 bases and J gave up 3 bases, with 12 bases separating them. Germline loops: CDR1 SGHDT, CDR2 YYEEEE. The CDR3 DNA is TGTGCCAGTGGGAGACGGATCTACAATGAGCAGTTCTTC. This encodes CASGRRIYNEQFF.

A few counts support this clonotype. This chain links TRBV2 with TRBJ2-5; D ambiguous. The CDR3 loop spans 12 amino acids. V gave up 7 bases and J gave up 1 base, with 7 bases separating them. Germline values: CDR1 SNHLY, CDR2 FYNNEI. CDR3 in DNA: TGTGCCAGCACCCCGGGCCAAGAGACCCAGTACTTC. This encodes CASTPGQETQYF.

This chain connects TRBV27 to TRBJ2-2; 7 bases align to TRBD2. With V trimmed by 5 bases and J by 6 bases, 6 bases remained unmatched. The CDR3 runs to 14 residues. Looked up from germline, CDR1 is MNHEY and CDR2 is SMNVEV (reference sequence). CDR3 DNA sequence: TGTGCCAGCAGTCTCCGACTAGCCCCCGGGGAGCTGTTTTTT. Translating gives CASSLRLAPGELFF.